These 7 T cell receptor beta chains share one sample of origin, sequenced in a study of regulatory T cells in long-lasting Graves disease. Arm-PCR of CDR3 regions and iRepertoire HTBI primers were the basis on which TCR beta libraries were built. MiXCR, run by TCRdb on the multiplex PCR reads, gives a single entry per CDR3 protein. The table has a few hundred thousand distinct CDR3 sequences, around 15% seen once. Time point here: newly diagnosed GD, antithyroid drugs for less than 3 months. Generation of the TCR library employed RNA extracted from PBMCs. These data were likewise used in another study, on T cells in Graves' hyperthyroidism and ophthalmopathy.

Sequencing was performed on peripheral blood mononuclear cells (PBMCs), taken at new diagnosis, from a patient treated with antithyroid drugs. All receptors derive from a woman aged 18 to 35 with Graves disease.

The chain has TRBV10-2 and TRBJ1-5; 8 nucleotides agree with TRBD1. The CDR3 spans 16 residues. CDR1 and CDR2 from the germline V gene are WSHSY and SAAADI. Unmatched junction bases numbered 9, after V lost 2 bases and J lost 6 bases. The CDR3 spells CASSEPGQAPVQPQHF. DNA for the CDR3: TGCGCCAGCAGTGAGCCGGGACAGGCCCCGGTTCAGCCCCAGCATTTT.

In this sample, this clonotype turned up many times. The chain combines TRBV20-1 with TRBJ1-1; 7 nucleotides match TRBD1. Trimming took 0 bases from V and 1 from J; bases not matched to a gene: 2. The CDR3 has 14 residues. Germline loops: CDR1 DFQATT, CDR2 SNEGSKA (reference sequence). The CDR3 spells CSARDGTENTEAFF. The CDR3 region has the DNA TGCAGTGCTAGAGATGGGACAGAGAACACTGAAGCTTTCTTT.

This clonotype has a count of ten or more. The V and J genes are TRBV7-9 and TRBJ2-3; no firm D call. In germline, CDR1 is SEHNR, CDR2 FQNEAQ (reference sequence). The V end was cut by 0 bases, the J end by 5 bases, with 0 bases between. The CDR3 has 11 residues. The DNA for the CDR3 is TGTGCCAGCAGCTTAGCAGATACGCAGTATTTT. Protein: CASSLADTQYF.

Ten or more counts support this clonotype. V usage is TRBV11-2 and J usage is TRBJ2-2; D gene uncertain. This CDR3 has 12 amino acids. The germline V and J ends were trimmed by 3 bases and 6 bases, with 5 bases remaining between them. CDR1 is SGHAT, CDR2 FQNNGV, per germline. The DNA for the CDR3 is TGTGCCAGCAGCTTCGCATCCGGGGAGCTGTTTTTT. It specifies CASSFASGELFF.

This sequence joins TRBV27 and TRBJ2-3; D call uncertain. This CDR3 has 13 amino acids. Germline CDR1 and CDR2: MNHEY and SMNVEV (reference sequence). Trimming took 8 bases from V and 5 from J, leaving 14 bases between them. CDR3 sequence reads: CASGVWDLDTQYF. CDR3 nucleotides: TGTGCCAGCGGAGTGTGGGATTTAGATACGCAGTATTTT.

This clonotype was observed a handful of times. V and J are TRBV20-1 and TRBJ1-5, with D maybe TRBD1 (5 bases). V shed 6 bases and J shed 6 bases, with 15 bases lying between them. Germline V gene lookup returns CDR1 DFQATT and CDR2 SNEGSKA (reference sequence). The CDR3 runs to 13 residues. The CDR3 loop is CSAVPVRAQPQHF. Here the CDR3 DNA reads TGCAGTGCCGTCCCGGTCAGGGCTCAGCCCCAGCATTTT.

The chain combines TRBV6-5 with TRBJ2-2, with 8 bases that match TRBD2. The germline gives CDR1 MNHEY, CDR2 SVGAGI. V lost 1 base, J lost 3 bases, and 10 bases stayed unmatched. The CDR3 length is 18 residues. In DNA form, the CDR3 reads TGTGCCAGCAGTTACTTTGTGTCTAGCGGGCGTCACACCGGGGAGCTGTTTTTT. Its translation is CASSYFVSSGRHTGELFF.